This entry lists 10 T cell receptor beta chains sequenced from one sample in a study of cytomegalovirus exposure and HLA in healthy donors. PCR involved 60 Vbeta and 13 Jbeta primers. Some clones are missing from TCRdb's copy, which holds only in-frame ones; the method was immunoSEQ multiplex PCR. The sample shows about 150,000 clones, about 80% of them seen only once. Sample: PBMCs. The source is a young man in good health and CMV-seropositive.

This clone has only one observation. The J gene is TRBJ2-1, the V gene TRBV9; D perhaps matches TRBD2 (6 bases). This CDR3 contains 14 residues. From germline, CDR1 is SGDLS and CDR2 YYNGEE. V was shortened by 0 bases and J by 5 bases, with 9 bases between the two germline ends. The DNA of the CDR3 is TGTGCCAGCAGCGTAGTTGCGGGAAACAATGAGCAGTTCTTC. The encoded protein is CASSVVAGNNEQFF.

The chain uses TRBV29-1 and TRBJ2-3, with D perhaps TRBD2 (7 bases). Germline V gene sequence: CDR1 SQVTM, CDR2 ANQGSEA. The CDR3 consists of 13 residues. The ends were cut back, 3 bases at V and 6 bases at J, with 13 bases in the middle. CDR3 DNA: TGCAGCGTTGACCGGGGGGCATTGGATACGCAGTATTTT. It specifies CSVDRGALDTQYF.

The V gene is TRBV10-1, the J gene TRBJ2-2, with D possibly TRBD1 on 6 matching bases. Between the trimmed V and J ends, which lost 4 bases and 6 bases, there was a span of 9 bases. Germline CDR1 is WNHNN and CDR2 is SYGVQD (reference sequence). The length of the CDR3 is 13 residues. This CDR3 is CASSAAGAGELFF. The CDR3 DNA reads TGCGCCAGCAGTGCCGCAGGGGCCGGGGAGCTGTTTTTT.

This chain links TRBV9 with TRBJ1-5, with D unresolved. The CDR3 is 15 residues long. Germline CDR1 SGDLS, CDR2 YYNGEE. V lost 0 bases, J lost 5 bases, and 12 bases lay in between. This chain's CDR3 is CASSVAGSLDQPQHF. The CDR3 DNA sequence: TGTGCCAGCAGCGTAGCGGGGAGCTTGGATCAGCCCCAGCATTTT.

The rearrangement uses TRBV9 and TRBJ1-4, with a tentative D call TRBD1 (5 bases). Germline loops: CDR1 SGDLS, CDR2 YYNGEE. Trimming removed 0 bases at V and 3 bases at J, with 9 bases between. CDR3 length equals 15 residues. The CDR3 sequence is CASSVGWGANEKLFF. The CDR3 DNA sequence: TGTGCCAGCAGCGTAGGGTGGGGGGCTAATGAAAAACTGTTTTTT.

This clone has only one observation. CDR3 sequence (DNA): TGTGCCAGCAAAGATACCGGGACAGGGGGTCCGCGGGAGACCCAGTACTTC. Protein sequence: CASKDTGTGGPRETQYF. The J gene is TRBJ2-5, the V gene TRBV28; 11 bases line up with TRBD1. CDR1 MDHEN and CDR2 SYDVKM come from the germline V gene. V was clipped by 7 bases and J by 5 bases; unmatched bases: 15. The CDR3 spans 17 residues.

J is TRBJ2-7 and V is TRBV5-1; TRBD1 might be the D (5 bases). Germline lookup yields CDR1 SGHRS and CDR2 YFSETQ. Trimming shortened V by 4 bases and J by 0 bases, and 14 bases separated the two germline ends. This CDR3 has 15 residues. For the CDR3, the DNA is TGCGCCAGCAGCATAGATAGACAGATCTCCTACGAGCAGTACTTC. It codes for CASSIDRQISYEQYF.

This chain's CDR3 is CASSPRHTSGRANEQFF. CDR3 DNA sequence: TGTGCCAGCAGTCCGCGCCATACCAGCGGGAGGGCAAATGAGCAGTTCTTC. The J gene is TRBJ2-1, the V gene TRBV28, with TRBD2 identical over 10 bases. The trim removed 5 bases at V and 7 bases at J, leaving 14 bases unmatched. Germline-derived CDR1 and CDR2 are MDHEN and SYDVKM. This CDR3 spans 17 amino acids.

The gene calls are TRBV7-8 and TRBJ2-7; D perhaps matches TRBD1 (6 bases). The V gene's germline CDR1 is SGHVS and CDR2 FQNEAQ. The CDR3 consists of 13 residues. Between the trimmed V and J ends, which lost 5 bases and 7 bases, there was a span of 15 bases. Written as DNA, the CDR3 is TGTGCCAGCAGCCCAGGGGACCTGGGGGAGCAGTACTTC. Translating gives CASSPGDLGEQYF. Full variable domain (rest looked up from reference TRBV7-8 and TRBJ2-7): GAGVSQSPRYKVAKRGQDVALRCDPISGHVSLFWYQQALGQGPEFLTYFQNEAQLDKSGLPSDRFFAERPEGSVSTLKIQRTQQEDSAVYLCASSPGDLGEQYFGPGTRLTVT.

The count of this clone is one. The genes are TRBV10-3 and TRBJ2-7, with 10 bases fitting TRBD1. Germline loops: CDR1 ENHRY, CDR2 SYGVKD. The CDR3 totals 15 residues. The junction had 8 bases not matched to a gene; V was cut back by 4 bases and J by 5 bases. The DNA for the CDR3 is TGTGCCATCAGTGGGGGACAGGGGACTTCCCACGAGCAGTACTTC. Amino acid sequence: CAISGGQGTSHEQYF.